Listed below are T cell receptor beta chains from one sample, sequenced in a study of cytomegalovirus exposure and HLA in healthy donors. The method was immunoSEQ multiplex PCR; TCRdb's version includes in-frame clones alone and lacks a portion of them. In the table there are some 95,000 clones, 65% to 75% of which are singletons. The sequencing input was PBMCs. The source is a man aged 30 to 39 in good health and CMV-seronegative. The CDR3 runs from the conserved cysteine through the conserved F or W. Each record gives: V gene, D gene, J gene, clone size, CDR3 protein, CDR3 DNA. D genes are given only for firm matches. Not all rows give a size; the values are once, few, many and, for expanded clones, a class.

TRBV5-6	TRBD2	TRBJ2-1	NA	CASSLRSGGNYNEQFF	TGTGCCAGCAGCTTGAGGTCGGGGGGAAACTACAATGAGCAGTTCTTC
TRBV7-2	NA	TRBJ2-1	few	CASSPRGFYNEQFF	TGTGCCAGCAGCCCTCGCGGATTCTACAATGAGCAGTTCTTC
TRBV6-1	NA	TRBJ1-2	NA	CASTSTGGWDYGYTF	TGTGCCAGCACCTCGACCGGGGGTTGGGACTATGGCTACACCTTC
TRBV28	NA	TRBJ2-7	few	CASTRTEPYEQYF	TGTGCCAGCACCCGGACAGAGCCCTACGAGCAGTACTTC
TRBV2	TRBD1	TRBJ1-1	NA	CARRTGEGTEAFF	TGTGCCAGGCGGACAGGGGAGGGCACTGAAGCTTTCTTT
TRBV27	TRBD2	TRBJ2-5	NA	CASGPGLGWETQYF	TGTGCCAGCGGACCGGGACTAGGGTGGGAGACCCAGTACTTC
TRBV2	NA	TRBJ2-7	NA	CASRDFPPYEQYF	TGTGCCAGCAGGGACTTTCCTCCCTACGAGCAGTACTTC
TRBV28	TRBD1	TRBJ2-7	NA	CASSPTGTGYEQYF	TGTGCCAGCAGTCCGACCGGGACAGGGTACGAGCAGTACTTC
TRBV10-3	NA	TRBJ2-7	NA	CAITPTTQAGETYEQYF	TGTGCCATCACCCCAACCACACAGGCAGGGGAAACCTACGAGCAGTACTTC
TRBV4-1	TRBD2	TRBJ2-7	NA	CASSQVVVAGFYEQYF	TGCGCCAGCAGCCAAGTAGTAGTAGCGGGGTTCTACGAGCAGTACTTC
TRBV29-1	NA	TRBJ1-1	NA	CSVDGGAHTEAFF	TGCAGCGTTGATGGCGGAGCGCACACTGAAGCTTTCTTT
TRBV29-1	TRBD2	TRBJ2-7	few	CSVEEAGGSYEQYF	TGCAGCGTTGAAGAAGCGGGGGGCTCCTACGAGCAGTACTTC
TRBV7-2	NA	TRBJ2-1	once	CASRIGHLNYNEQFF	TGTGCCAGCAGGATCGGACACCTTAACTACAATGAGCAGTTCTTC
TRBV5-6	NA	TRBJ1-5	NA	CASSLRTITEYQPQHF	TGTGCCAGCAGCTTGCGAACTATAACGGAATATCAGCCCCAGCATTTT
TRBV29-1	TRBD2	TRBJ2-3	NA	CSVDQAGGSDTQYF	TGCAGCGTTGATCAAGCGGGGGGATCAGATACGCAGTATTTT
TRBV19	TRBD2	TRBJ2-1	NA	CASSIGLAGAINEQFF	TGTGCCAGTAGTATCGGACTAGCGGGAGCTATCAATGAGCAGTTCTTC
TRBV5-4	NA	TRBJ1-1	NA	CASSLGGNTEAFF	TGTGCCAGCAGCTTGGGAGGGAACACTGAAGCTTTCTTT
TRBV5-1	NA	TRBJ2-2	NA	CASSLRGNTGELFF	TGCGCCAGCAGCTTAAGAGGGAACACCGGGGAGCTGTTTTTT
TRBV29-1	NA	TRBJ1-5	NA	CSVREGSNQPQHF	TGCAGCGTCAGGGAAGGGAGCAATCAGCCCCAGCATTTT
TRBV27	TRBD2	TRBJ2-5	once	CASRWGSGRAEETQYF	TGTGCCAGCAGGTGGGGTAGCGGGAGGGCCGAAGAGACCCAGTACTTC
TRBV7-9	NA	TRBJ1-2	NA	CASSSHQGRGDYGYTF	TGTGCCAGCAGCTCCCATCAGGGGAGGGGAGACTATGGCTACACCTTC
TRBV9	NA	TRBJ2-5	once	CASSDLAETQYF	TGTGCCAGCAGCGACCTAGCGGAGACCCAGTACTTC
TRBV9	NA	TRBJ1-3	once	CASSVDSSGNTIYF	TGTGCCAGCAGCGTAGACAGCTCTGGAAACACCATATATTTT
TRBV18	NA	TRBJ1-5	NA	CASSPPGGIVNQPQHF	TGTGCCAGCTCACCCCCCGGGGGGATTGTCAATCAGCCCCAGCATTTT
TRBV4-3	TRBD1	TRBJ1-2	NA	CASSQGTGINYGYTF	TGCGCCAGCAGCCAGGGGACAGGCATCAACTATGGCTACACCTTC
TRBV7-9	TRBD1	TRBJ1-1	NA	CSSRSMGQHTEAFF	TGTTCCAGCAGATCAATGGGACAGCACACTGAAGCTTTCTTT
TRBV19	TRBD1	TRBJ1-1	NA	CASSLQGITEAFF	TGTGCCAGTAGTCTACAGGGGATCACTGAAGCTTTCTTT
TRBV5-4	NA	TRBJ2-7	NA	CASSLGGGDLSYEQYF	TGTGCCAGCAGCTTGGGGGGCGGGGACCTCTCCTACGAGCAGTACTTC
TRBV4-3	NA	TRBJ1-2	NA	CASSQDETGPRYGYTF	TGCGCCAGCAGCCAAGATGAGACAGGCCCACGCTATGGCTACACCTTC
TRBV5-6	TRBD2	TRBJ2-6	few	CASSGIGGDNVLTF	TGTGCCAGCAGCGGAATCGGGGGGGACAACGTCCTGACTTTC
TRBV6-1	NA	TRBJ1-2	few	CASSEGISDSHGYTF	TGTGCCAGCAGTGAAGGAATCTCGGACAGCCATGGCTACACCTTC
TRBV5-1	NA	TRBJ2-7	NA	CASSTSGSPYEQYF	TGCGCCAGCAGCACTTCAGGCAGTCCCTACGAGCAGTACTTC
TRBV4-3	NA	TRBJ2-3	NA	CASSLHRGGTQYF	TGCGCCAGCAGCCTACATAGGGGAGGTACGCAGTATTTT